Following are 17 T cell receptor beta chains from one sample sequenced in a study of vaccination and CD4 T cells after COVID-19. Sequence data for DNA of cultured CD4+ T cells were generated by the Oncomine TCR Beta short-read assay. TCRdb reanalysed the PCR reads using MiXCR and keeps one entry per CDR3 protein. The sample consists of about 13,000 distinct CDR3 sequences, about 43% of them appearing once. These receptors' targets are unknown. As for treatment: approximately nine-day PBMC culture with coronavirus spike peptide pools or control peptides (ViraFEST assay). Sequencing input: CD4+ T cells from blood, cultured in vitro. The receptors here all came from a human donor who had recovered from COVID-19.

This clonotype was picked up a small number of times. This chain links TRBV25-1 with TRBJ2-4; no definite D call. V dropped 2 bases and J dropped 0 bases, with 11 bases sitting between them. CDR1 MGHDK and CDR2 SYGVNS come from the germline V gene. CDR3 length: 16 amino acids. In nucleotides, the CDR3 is TGTGCCAGCAGTGAAGTAGACGGATTAGCCAAAAACATTCAGTACTTC. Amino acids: CASSEVDGLAKNIQYF.

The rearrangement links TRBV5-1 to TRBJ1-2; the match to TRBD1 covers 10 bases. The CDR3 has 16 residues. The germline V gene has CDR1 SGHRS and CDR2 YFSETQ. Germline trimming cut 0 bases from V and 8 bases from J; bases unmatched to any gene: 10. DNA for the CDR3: TGCGCCAGCAGCTTGGAGGGGGGACAGGGGCAGGACGGCTACACCTTC. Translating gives CASSLEGGQGQDGYTF.

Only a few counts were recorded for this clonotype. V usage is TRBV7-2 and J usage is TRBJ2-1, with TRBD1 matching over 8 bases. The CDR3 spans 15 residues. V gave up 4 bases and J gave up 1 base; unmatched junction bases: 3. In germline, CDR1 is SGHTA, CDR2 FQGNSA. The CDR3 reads CASSSDRASYNEQFF. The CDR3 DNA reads TGTGCCAGCAGCTCGGACAGGGCGTCCTACAATGAGCAGTTCTTC. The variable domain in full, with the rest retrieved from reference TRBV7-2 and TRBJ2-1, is GAGVSQSPSNKVTEKGKDVELRCDPISGHTALYWYRQSLGQGLEFLIYFQGNSAPDKSGLPSDRFSAERTGGSVSTLTIQRTQQEDSAVYLCASSSDRASYNEQFFGPGTRLTVL.

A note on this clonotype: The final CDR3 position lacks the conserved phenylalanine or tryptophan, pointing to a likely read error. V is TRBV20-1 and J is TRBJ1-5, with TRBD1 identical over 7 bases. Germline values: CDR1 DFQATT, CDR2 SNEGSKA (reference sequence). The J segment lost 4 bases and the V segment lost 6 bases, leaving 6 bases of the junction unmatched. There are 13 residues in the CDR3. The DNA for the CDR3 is TGCAGTGCCATGGACAGGCAAAATCAGCCCCAGCATCTT. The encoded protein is CSAMDRQNQPQHL.

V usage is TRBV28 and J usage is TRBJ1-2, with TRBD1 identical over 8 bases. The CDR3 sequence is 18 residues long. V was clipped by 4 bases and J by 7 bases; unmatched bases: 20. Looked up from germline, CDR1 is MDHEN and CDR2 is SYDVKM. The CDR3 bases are TGTGCCAGCAGTTCTCAAATTATGATAGGACAGGGTGTCGGTGGCTACACCTTC. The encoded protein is CASSSQIMIGQGVGGYTF.

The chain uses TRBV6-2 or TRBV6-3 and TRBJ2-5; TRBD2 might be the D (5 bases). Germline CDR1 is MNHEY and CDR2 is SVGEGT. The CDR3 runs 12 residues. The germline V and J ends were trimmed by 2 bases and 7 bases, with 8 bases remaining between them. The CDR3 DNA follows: TGTGCCAGCAGTTACCTACGGGGGACCCAGTACTTC. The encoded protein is CASSYLRGTQYF.

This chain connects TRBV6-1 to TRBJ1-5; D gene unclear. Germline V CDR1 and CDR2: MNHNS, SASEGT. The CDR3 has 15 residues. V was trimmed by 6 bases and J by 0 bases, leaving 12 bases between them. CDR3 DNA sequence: TGTGCCAGCAGAATAGAAAATTATAGCAATCAGCCCCAGCATTTT. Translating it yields CASRIENYSNQPQHF.

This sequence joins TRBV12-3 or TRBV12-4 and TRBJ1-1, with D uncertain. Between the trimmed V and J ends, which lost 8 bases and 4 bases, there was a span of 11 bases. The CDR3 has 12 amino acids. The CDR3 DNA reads TGTGCCAGCGGGTACAGACTCACTGAAGCTTTCTTT. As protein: CASGYRLTEAFF.

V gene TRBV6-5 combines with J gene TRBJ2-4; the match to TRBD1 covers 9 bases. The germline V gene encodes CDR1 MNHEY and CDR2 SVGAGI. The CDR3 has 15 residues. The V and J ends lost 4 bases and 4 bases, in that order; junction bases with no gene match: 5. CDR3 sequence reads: CASSLTGGAKNIQYF. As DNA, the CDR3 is TGTGCCAGCAGTTTGACAGGGGGAGCGAAAAACATTCAGTACTTC.

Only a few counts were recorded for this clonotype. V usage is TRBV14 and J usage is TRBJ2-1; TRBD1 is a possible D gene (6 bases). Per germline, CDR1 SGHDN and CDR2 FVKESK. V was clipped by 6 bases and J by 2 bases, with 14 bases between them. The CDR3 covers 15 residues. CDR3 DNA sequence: TGTGCCAGCAGTTTGGTCAGGGGCCCCTACAATGAGCAGTTCTTC. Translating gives CASSLVRGPYNEQFF.

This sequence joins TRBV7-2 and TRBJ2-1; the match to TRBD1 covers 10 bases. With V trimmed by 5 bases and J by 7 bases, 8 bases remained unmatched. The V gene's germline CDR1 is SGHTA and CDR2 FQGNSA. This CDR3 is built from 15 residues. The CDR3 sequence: CASSQRQGAWNEQFF. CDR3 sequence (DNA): TGTGCCAGCAGCCAGAGACAGGGGGCCTGGAATGAGCAGTTCTTC. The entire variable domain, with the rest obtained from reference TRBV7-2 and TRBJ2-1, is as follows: GAGVSQSPSNKVTEKGKDVELRCDPISGHTALYWYRQSLGQGLEFLIYFQGNSAPDKSGLPSDRFSAERTGGSVSTLTIQRTQQEDSAVYLCASSQRQGAWNEQFFGPGTRLTVL.

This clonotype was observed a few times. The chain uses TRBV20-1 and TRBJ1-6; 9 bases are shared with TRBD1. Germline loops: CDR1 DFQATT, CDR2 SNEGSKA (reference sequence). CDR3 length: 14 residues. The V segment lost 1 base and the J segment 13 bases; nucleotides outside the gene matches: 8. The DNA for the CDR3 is TGCAGTGCTAGAGTCGGGGACAGGGAGTCGCCCCTCCACTTT. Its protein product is CSARVGDRESPLHF.

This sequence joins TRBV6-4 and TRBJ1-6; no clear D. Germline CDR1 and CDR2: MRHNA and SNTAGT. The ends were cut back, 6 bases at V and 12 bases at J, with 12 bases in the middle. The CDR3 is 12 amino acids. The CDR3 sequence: CASRSSGLPLHF. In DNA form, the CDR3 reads TGTGCCAGCAGATCCTCCGGTTTACCCCTCCACTTT.

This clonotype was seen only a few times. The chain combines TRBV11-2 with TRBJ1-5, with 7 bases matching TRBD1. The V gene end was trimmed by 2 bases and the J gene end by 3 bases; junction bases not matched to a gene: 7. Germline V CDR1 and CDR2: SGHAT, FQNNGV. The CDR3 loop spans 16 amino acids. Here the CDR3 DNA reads TGTGCCAGCAGCTTAAATACAGGGGCGACCAATCAGCCCCAGCATTTT. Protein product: CASSLNTGATNQPQHF.

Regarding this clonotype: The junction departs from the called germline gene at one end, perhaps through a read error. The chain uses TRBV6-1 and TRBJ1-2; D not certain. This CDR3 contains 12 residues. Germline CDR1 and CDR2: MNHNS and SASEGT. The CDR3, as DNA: TGTGCCAGCAGCGGCAGCACTAATTCCCCAAGCTTC. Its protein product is CASSGSTNSPSF.

CDR3 residues: CAWRQREGPHEQYF. For the CDR3, the DNA is TGTGCCTGGAGACAGCGGGAGGGCCCCCACGAGCAGTACTTC. This sequence joins TRBV30 and TRBJ2-7; 10 bases fit TRBD2. This CDR3 contains 14 residues. CDR1 GTSNPN and CDR2 SVGIG come from the germline V gene (reference sequence). Unmatched junction bases numbered 7, after V lost 3 bases and J lost 5 bases.

The CDR3 DNA reads as TGTGCTAGTGGTTTGGGGACTAGCGGGCACACAGATACGCAGTATTTT. Its protein is CASGLGTSGHTDTQYF. This chain connects TRBV12-5 to TRBJ2-3; the match to TRBD2 covers 11 bases. V shed 1 base and J 2 bases; nucleotides not matched to a gene: 2. The CDR3 runs to 16 residues. The V gene's germline CDR1 is LGHNT and CDR2 FRNRAP.